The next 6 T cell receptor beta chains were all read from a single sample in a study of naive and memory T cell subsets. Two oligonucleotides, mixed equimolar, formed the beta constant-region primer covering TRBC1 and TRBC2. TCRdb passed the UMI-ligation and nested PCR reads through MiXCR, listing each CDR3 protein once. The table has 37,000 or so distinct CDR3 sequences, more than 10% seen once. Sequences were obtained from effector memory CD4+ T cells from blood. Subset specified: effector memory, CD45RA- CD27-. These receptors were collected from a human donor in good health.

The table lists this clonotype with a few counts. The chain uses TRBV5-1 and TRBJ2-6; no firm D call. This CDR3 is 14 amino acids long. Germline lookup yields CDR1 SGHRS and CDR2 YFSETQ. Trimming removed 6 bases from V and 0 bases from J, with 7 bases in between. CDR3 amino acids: CASMRTSGANVLTF. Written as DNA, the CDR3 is TGCGCCAGCATGAGGACCTCTGGGGCCAACGTCCTGACTTTC.

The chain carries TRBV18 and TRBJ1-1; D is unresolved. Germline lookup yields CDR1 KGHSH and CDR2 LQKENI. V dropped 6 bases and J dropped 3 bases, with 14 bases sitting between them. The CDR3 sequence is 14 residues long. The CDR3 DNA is TGTGCCAGCTCGGTGACGGCATCCTACACTGAAGCTTTCTTT. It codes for CASSVTASYTEAFF.

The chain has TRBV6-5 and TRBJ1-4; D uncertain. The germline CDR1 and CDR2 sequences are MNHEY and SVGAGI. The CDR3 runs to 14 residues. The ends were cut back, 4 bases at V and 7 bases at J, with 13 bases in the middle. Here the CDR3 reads CASSSIIRSEKLFF. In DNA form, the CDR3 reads TGTGCCAGCAGTTCTATAATTCGGAGTGAAAAACTGTTTTTT.

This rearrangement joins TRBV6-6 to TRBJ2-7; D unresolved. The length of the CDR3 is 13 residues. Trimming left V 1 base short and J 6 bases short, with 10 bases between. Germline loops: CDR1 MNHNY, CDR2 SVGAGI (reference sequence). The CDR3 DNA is TGTGCCAGCAGTTACTTCTCCGGAGCCGAGCAGTACTTC. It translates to CASSYFSGAEQYF.

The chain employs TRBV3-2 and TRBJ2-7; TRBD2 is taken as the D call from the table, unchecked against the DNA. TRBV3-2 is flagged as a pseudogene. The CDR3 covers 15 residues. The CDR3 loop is CASSQDTSWRGEQYF. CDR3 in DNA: TGTGCCAGCAGCCAAGACACCAGCTGGAGAGGCGAGCAGTACTTC.

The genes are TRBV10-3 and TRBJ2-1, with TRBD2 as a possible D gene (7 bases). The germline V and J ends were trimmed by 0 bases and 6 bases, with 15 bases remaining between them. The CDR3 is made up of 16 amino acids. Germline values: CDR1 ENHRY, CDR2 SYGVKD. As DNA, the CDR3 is TGTGCCATCAGTGAGTCGGTGGGAGGGGGGGGCAATGAGCAGTTCTTC. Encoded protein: CAISESVGGGGNEQFF.